This T cell receptor beta chain was recorded in a study of control samples from healthy donors and cancer patients (dated by TCRdb to 2018 to 2021). Receptors were amplified or captured by the immunoSEQ multiplex PCR assay. TCRdb took this table from immuneACCESS and kept in-frame rearrangements with V and J called. Such tables lack part of the clones; where checked against another copy, unresolved V genes explain under half of the gap, and the rest is unexplained. The sample records about 410,000 clones, roughly 90% of which are singletons. The top ten clonotypes cover more than 6% of the sample. Note on this clone: Its antigen remains undetermined. Mismatch with germline at one junction end may stem from a read error.

CDR1 SGHTA and CDR2 FQGTGA are derived from the germline V gene. From its cysteine to its phenylalanine, the CDR3 spans 13 amino acids. CDR3 DNA is the only sequence kept; it has 39 bases, read in frame from the first base. This clonotype was obtained from a man aged 40-49 years with head and neck cancer. The sequenced sample was PBMCs. This chain joins TRBV7-3 to TRBJ2-5; no confident D gene assignment can be made. The CDR3 sequence is CASSLEYPEPQYF. DNA sequence: TGTGCCAGCAGCTTAGAATACCCAGAGCCCCAGTACTTC.